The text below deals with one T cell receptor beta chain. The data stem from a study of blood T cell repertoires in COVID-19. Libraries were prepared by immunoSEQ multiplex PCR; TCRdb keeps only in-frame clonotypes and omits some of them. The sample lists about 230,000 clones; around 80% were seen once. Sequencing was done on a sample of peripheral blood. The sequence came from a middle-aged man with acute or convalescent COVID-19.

In DNA form, the CDR3 reads TGTGCCAGCTCACTCGAGGGGGAAGGGGCTGAAGCTTTCTTT. It yields the protein CASSLEGEGAEAFF. J is TRBJ1-1 and V is TRBV13; D is possibly TRBD1 (6 bases). This CDR3 spans 14 amino acids. CDR1 and CDR2 from the germline V gene are PRHDT and FYEKMQ (reference sequence). Trimming took 8 bases from V and 6 from J, leaving 19 bases between them.